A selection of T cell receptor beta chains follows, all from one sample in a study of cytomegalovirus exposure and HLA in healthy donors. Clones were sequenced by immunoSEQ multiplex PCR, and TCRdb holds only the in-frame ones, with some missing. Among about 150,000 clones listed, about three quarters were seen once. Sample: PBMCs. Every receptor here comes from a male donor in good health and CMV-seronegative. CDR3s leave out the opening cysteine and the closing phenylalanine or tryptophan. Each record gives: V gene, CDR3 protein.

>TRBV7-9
ASSRASGSTDTQY
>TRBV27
ASSLYGAGADTQY
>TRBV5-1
ASSLGQGNVWY
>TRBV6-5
ASSLGLAVAYEQY
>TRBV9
ASSVATLAESSYEQY
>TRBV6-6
ASSLGGAGQPQH
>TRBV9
ASSVDGTGRLVHGQY
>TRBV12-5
ASGLPSGRGTGELF
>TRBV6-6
ASSKIGQFDEQY
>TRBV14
ASSQGGQTQY
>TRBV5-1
ASTHSSGSYEQY